Listed below are T cell receptor beta chains from one sample, sequenced in a study of cytomegalovirus exposure and HLA in healthy donors. Assay used: immunoSEQ multiplex PCR; TCRdb lists only in-frame clones, some missing. Here the sample spans 150,000 to 200,000 clones, 75% to 85% being singletons. Material for sequencing was PBMCs. The receptor source for this set is a woman aged 25 to 45 in good health and CMV-seropositive. The CDR3 runs from the conserved cysteine through the conserved F or W. The D gene is left open where the match is weak. For some rows the clone size is stated as once, few or many, or as a class when expanded; others skip it.

J gene,clone size,V gene,D gene,CDR3 protein,CDR3 DNA
TRBJ1-4,.,TRBV2,.,CASSRTSTGSEKLFF,TGTGCCAGCAGCCGAACTTCTACAGGGAGTGAAAAACTGTTTTTT
TRBJ1-1,.,TRBV27,.,CASSLLGGREAFF,TGTGCCAGCAGTTTACTGGGGGGGCGGGAAGCTTTCTTT
TRBJ1-2,.,TRBV18,.,CASSPMTGQNGYTF,TGTGCCAGCTCACCAATGACAGGACAAAACGGCTACACCTTC
TRBJ1-1,.,TRBV5-1,.,CASSLDGGLTEAFF,TGCGCCAGCAGCTTGGATGGGGGGTTAACTGAAGCTTTCTTT
TRBJ1-5,.,TRBV28,.,CASSLPGIGNQPQHF,TGTGCCAGCAGTTTACCGGGGATCGGCAATCAGCCCCAGCATTTT
TRBJ1-5,once,TRBV27,.,CASRPSGGRGLYQPQHF,TGTGCCAGCAGGCCCTCGGGGGGCAGGGGACTTTATCAGCCCCAGCATTTT
TRBJ1-4,.,TRBV30,.,CASQQVLNEKLFF,TGTGCTTCCCAACAGGTGTTAAATGAAAAACTGTTTTTT
TRBJ2-7,.,TRBV7-2,TRBD1,CASSHDRDIGYEQYF,TGTGCCAGCAGCCATGACAGGGATATCGGGTACGAGCAGTACTTC
TRBJ2-1,.,TRBV7-9,TRBD1,CASSPTGGSYNEQFF,TGTGCCAGCAGCCCGACAGGGGGATCCTACAATGAGCAGTTCTTC
TRBJ2-3,once,TRBV9,.,CASSVGLSLGGADTQYF,TGTGCCAGCAGCGTAGGCCTCTCGCTAGGGGGGGCCGACACGCAGTATTTT
TRBJ2-1,.,TRBV2,TRBD1,CASSDGTPRDSSYNEQFF,TGTGCCAGCAGTGATGGGACCCCCCGGGACAGCTCCTACAATGAGCAGTTCTTC
TRBJ1-2,.,TRBV2,.,CASSVGGEFYGYTF,TGTGCCAGCAGTGTCGGGGGGGAATTCTATGGCTACACCTTC
TRBJ1-5,.,TRBV7-8,TRBD1,CASSPGGGDQPQHF,TGTGCCAGCAGCCCTGGAGGGGGCGATCAGCCCCAGCATTTT
TRBJ1-1,few,TRBV5-1,TRBD1,CASSQGQGDTEAFF,TGCGCCAGCAGCCAAGGACAGGGGGACACTGAAGCTTTCTTT
TRBJ2-7,.,TRBV4-3,.,CASSQDQGAPYEQYF,TGCGCCAGCAGCCAAGATCAAGGGGCCCCCTACGAGCAGTACTTC
TRBJ1-1,once,TRBV28,.,CASSFTTDLNTEAFF,TGTGCCAGCAGTTTCACGACAGACCTGAACACTGAAGCTTTCTTT
TRBJ1-4,.,TRBV27,.,CASSLSWGRVGEKLFF,TGTGCCAGCAGTTTATCGTGGGGCAGGGTAGGGGAAAAACTGTTTTTT
TRBJ2-2,once,TRBV30,.,CAWSRVGRELFF,TGTGCCTGGAGCAGGGTAGGCCGGGAGCTGTTTTTT
TRBJ2-7,.,TRBV9,TRBD1,CASSATGQGSYEQYF,TGTGCCAGCAGCGCAACGGGACAGGGCTCCTACGAGCAGTACTTC
TRBJ2-7,.,TRBV5-1,TRBD1,CASSGGQGQASYEQYF,TGCGCCAGCAGCGGGGGACAGGGCCAGGCCTCCTACGAGCAGTACTTC
TRBJ1-6,.,TRBV2,.,CADRRIGNYNSPLHF,TGTGCCGACCGAAGAATCGGGAATTATAATTCACCCCTCCACTTT
TRBJ1-5,.,TRBV6-1,.,CASRQGINNQPQHF,TGTGCCAGCAGACAGGGTATCAACAATCAGCCCCAGCATTTT
TRBJ2-2,.,TRBV27,.,CASSFSDTGELFF,TGTGCCAGCAGTTTCTCGGACACCGGGGAGCTGTTTTTT
TRBJ2-5,once,TRBV6-1,.,CASSDPKGQETQYF,TGTGCCAGCAGTGACCCGAAGGGGCAAGAGACCCAGTACTTC
TRBJ2-7,few,TRBV5-6,TRBD1,CASSSGTGYWDEQYF,TGTGCCAGCAGCTCCGGGACAGGGTACTGGGACGAGCAGTACTTC
TRBJ2-1,.,TRBV9,.,CASSLRGGTSNEQFF,TGTGCCAGCAGCCTACGTGGGGGCACCTCCAATGAGCAGTTCTTC
TRBJ1-5,few,TRBV6-6,TRBD1,CASSSSGGSGNQPQHF,TGTGCCAGCAGTTCGTCAGGGGGCAGTGGCAATCAGCCCCAGCATTTT
TRBJ1-6,.,TRBV2,.,CASSEPGDYNSPLHF,TGTGCCAGCAGTGAACCGGGGGACTATAATTCACCCCTCCACTTT
TRBJ2-2,.,TRBV28,TRBD1,CASGEQGAGELFF,TGTGCCAGCGGCGAACAGGGGGCCGGGGAGCTGTTTTTT
TRBJ2-3,.,TRBV11-3,TRBD2,CASSLGGSGVTDTQYF,TGTGCCAGCAGCTTAGGGGGTAGCGGGGTCACAGATACGCAGTATTTT
TRBJ1-1,.,TRBV28,.,CASSFVSVTEAFF,TGTGCCAGCAGTTTTGTGTCGGTAACTGAAGCTTTCTTT
TRBJ2-3,few,TRBV11-3,TRBD2,CASSLGGGSTDTQYF,TGTGCCAGCAGCTTAGGCGGGGGAAGCACAGATACGCAGTATTTT
TRBJ2-2,few,TRBV27,.,CASSNSGRRANTGELFF,TGTGCCAGCAGTAATAGTGGCAGGCGCGCGAACACCGGGGAGCTGTTTTTT
TRBJ1-2,.,TRBV6-1,.,CASSEGTSNYGYTF,TGTGCCAGCAGTGAAGGTACTTCTAACTATGGCTACACCTTC
TRBJ1-4,.,TRBV23-1,TRBD1,CASSQSSQGAQEKLFF,TGCGCCAGCAGTCAATCCAGCCAGGGGGCACAGGAAAAACTGTTTTTT
TRBJ2-7,.,TRBV13,.,CASSSIGASYEQYF,TGTGCCAGCAGCTCTATAGGGGCCTCCTACGAGCAGTACTTC
TRBJ1-6,.,TRBV18,TRBD1,CASSLLGQGNSPLHF,TGTGCCAGCTCACTTCTTGGACAGGGAAATTCACCCCTCCACTTT
TRBJ2-4,.,TRBV4-1,TRBD1,CASSQDRGTGGNIQYF,TGCGCCAGCAGCCAAGATAGGGGGACAGGGGGAAACATTCAGTACTTC